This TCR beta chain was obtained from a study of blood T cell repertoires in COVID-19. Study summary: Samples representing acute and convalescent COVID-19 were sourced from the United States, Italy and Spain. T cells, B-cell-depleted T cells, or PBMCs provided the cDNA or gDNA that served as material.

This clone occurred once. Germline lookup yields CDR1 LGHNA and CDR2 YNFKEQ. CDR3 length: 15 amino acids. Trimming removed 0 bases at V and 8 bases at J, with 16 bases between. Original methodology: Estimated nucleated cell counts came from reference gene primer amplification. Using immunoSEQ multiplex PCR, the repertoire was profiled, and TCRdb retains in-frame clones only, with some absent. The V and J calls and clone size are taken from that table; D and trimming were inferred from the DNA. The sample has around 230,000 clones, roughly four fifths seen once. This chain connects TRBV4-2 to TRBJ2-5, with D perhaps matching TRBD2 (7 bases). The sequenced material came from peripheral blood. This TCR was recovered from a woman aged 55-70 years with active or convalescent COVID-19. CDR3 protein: CASSQEGAGAPTQYF. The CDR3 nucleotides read TGTGCCAGCAGCCAAGAAGGCGCGGGGGCCCCAACCCAGTACTTC.